These 27 T cell receptor beta chains originate from one sample sequenced in a study of T cell clonality in common variable immunodeficiency. The study's findings and limits: Reportedly, TCR beta sequences from common variable immunodeficiency showed fewer deletions and N-nucleotide insertions.

Their cognate antigens are unknown. TCRdb's table, derived via immunoSEQ multiplex PCR, lists solely in-frame clones and lacks some. There are about 35,000 clones in the sample, none observed a single time. The sequenced sample was peripheral blood mononuclear cells. These TCRs come from a human donor with common variable immunodeficiency.

This clone was recorded at least ten times. The missing CDR3 end, 3 residues past where the read stops, is filled in from the germline J gene. The chain links TRBV20-1 to TRBJ2-2, with 8 bases identical to TRBD1. Germline V gene lookup returns CDR1 DFQATT and CDR2 SNEGSKA (reference sequence). The CDR3 consists of 14 residues. Trimming cost V 2 bases and J 4 bases; bases outside gene matches: 3. This CDR3 is CSARQGAGTGELFF. The sequenced part of the CDR3 DNA is TGCAGTGCTAGACAGGGGGCTGGCACCGGGGAG.

This clone showed up just a few times. The sequence runs out 3 residues before the end of the CDR3; the remainder is reconstructed from the germline J gene. The chain has TRBV6-2 or TRBV6-3 and TRBJ1-5; TRBD1 agrees at 7 bases. The CDR3 sequence is 16 residues long. Germline V CDR1 and CDR2: MNHEY, SVGEGT. J gave up 0 bases and V 6 bases, and 8 bases lay outside the gene matches. The CDR3 DNA, read in part, is TGTGCCAGCAGAGAGGAGGGGGCGCGTAGCAATCAGCCC. Protein sequence: CASREEGARSNQP. Given in full, the CDR3 is CASREEGARSNQPQHF.

Notes on this clone: The sequence runs out 3 residues before the end of the CDR3; the remainder is reconstructed from the germline J gene. V is TRBV2 and J is TRBJ1-1; D is unresolved. The germline V gene encodes CDR1 SNHLY and CDR2 FYNNEI. The CDR3 is 16 residues long. The ends were cut back, 7 bases at V and 5 bases at J, with 23 bases in the middle. The DNA read from the CDR3 is TGTGCCAGCATCCCAGTCTCTGGGCTTGAGGATACTGAA. This gives the protein CASIPVSGLEDTE. The complete CDR3 reads CASIPVSGLEDTEAFF. Using reference TRBV2 and TRBJ1-1 for the parts outside the CDR3, the full variable domain is EPEVTQTPSHQVTQMGQEVILRCVPISNHLYFYWYRQILGQKVEFLVSFYNNEISEKSEIFDDQFSVERPDGSNFTLKIRSTKLEDSAMYFCASIPVSGLEDTEAFFGQGTRLTVV.

This clone was recorded at least ten times. The read ends 3 residues before the CDR3 terminus; that terminus is restored from the germline J gene. The chain joins TRBV12-3 or TRBV12-4 to TRBJ2-3; 15 nucleotides align to TRBD2. This CDR3 is built from 15 residues. V lost 6 bases to trimming and J lost 6 bases; unmatched junction nucleotides: 4. Incomplete CDR3 DNA: TGTGCCAGCAGAGGAGGGACTAGCGGGAGGGATACG. Translating gives CASRGGTSGRDT. The full CDR3 reads CASRGGTSGRDTQYF.

In the case of this clone: The read ends 3 residues early relative to the CDR3; the germline J gene fills the gap. This rearrangement joins TRBV10-2 to TRBJ1-5; tentatively, D is TRBD1 (6 bases). The CDR3 runs 15 residues. Trimming cost V 4 bases and J 3 bases, with 13 bases left between them. Germline lookup yields CDR1 WSHSY and CDR2 SAAADI. The CDR3 here is CASSVSGQTNQPQHF. The DNA read from the CDR3 is TGCGCCAGCAGTGTAAGCGGACAGACCAATCAGCCC.

In this sample, this clone turned up a few times. The read falls 3 residues short of the CDR3 end, and the missing part is taken from the germline J gene. J is TRBJ2-3 and V is TRBV2, with 7 bases identical to TRBD2. V lost 2 bases, J lost 4 bases, and 3 bases stayed unmatched. Germline values: CDR1 SNHLY, CDR2 FYNNEI. This CDR3 contains 14 residues. The CDR3 region is CASSEIAGSDTQYF. The DNA read from the CDR3 is TGTGCCAGCAGTGAAATAGCGGGCTCAGATACG. Variable domain in full (rest from reference TRBV2 and TRBJ2-3): EPEVTQTPSHQVTQMGQEVILRCVPISNHLYFYWYRQILGQKVEFLVSFYNNEISEKSEIFDDQFSVERPDGSNFTLKIRSTKLEDSAMYFCASSEIAGSDTQYFGPGTRLTVL.

Comment on this clone: The CDR3 is cut off 3 residues early in the read; its end comes from the germline J gene. The genes are TRBV7-3 and TRBJ2-1; 7 bases are shared with TRBD2. This CDR3 spans 16 amino acids. Losses at the gene ends were 2 bases for V and 0 bases for J; bases not matched to a gene: 4. CDR1 SGHTA and CDR2 FQGTGA come from the germline V gene. The CDR3 protein is CASSLVGGSSYNEQFF. The CDR3 DNA, read in part, is TGTGCCAGCAGCTTAGTGGGCGGGAGCTCCTACAATGAG. Together with reference TRBV7-3 and TRBJ2-1, the CDR3 gives the full variable domain: GAGVSQTPSNKVTEKGKYVELRCDPISGHTALYWYRQSLGQGPEFLIYFQGTGAADDSGLPNDRFFAVRPEGSVSTLKIQRTERGDSAVYLCASSLVGGSSYNEQFFGPGTRLTVL.

The table lists this clone with a few counts. Read data end 3 residues before the CDR3 end; the end is taken from the germline J gene. The chain carries TRBV7-9 and TRBJ2-1; TRBD2 matches 10 bases. J gave up 4 bases and V 6 bases, and 6 bases lay outside the gene matches. Germline V gene sequence: CDR1 SEHNR, CDR2 FQNEAQ (reference sequence). The CDR3 length is 15 residues. The covered CDR3 bases are TGTGCCAGCAGGGCAGCGGGAGGGCCTTACAATGAG. This codes for CASRAAGGPYNE. The full CDR3 protein is CASRAAGGPYNEQFF.

Comments on this clone: The read comes to an end 3 residues before the CDR3 does, leaving the germline J gene to fill in the end. V and J are TRBV11-2 and TRBJ2-2, with 9 bases matching TRBD1. Germline values: CDR1 SGHAT, CDR2 FQNNGV. V lost 6 bases to trimming and J lost 6 bases; unmatched junction nucleotides: 8. The CDR3 runs to 15 residues. CDR3 DNA, as far as it was read: TGTGCCAGCAGATACCATGACAGGGGGGCCGGGGAG. Translation: CASRYHDRGAGE. The complete CDR3 protein is CASRYHDRGAGELFF.

The sample holds many counts of this clone. Coverage ceases 3 residues before the CDR3 finishes, and the germline J gene fills in the end. This chain connects TRBV7-3 to TRBJ2-2; 12 bases line up with TRBD2. CDR3 length equals 17 residues. Unmatched junction bases numbered 5, after V lost 1 base and J lost 5 bases. Per germline, CDR1 SGHTA and CDR2 FQGTGA. The sequenced CDR3 bases are TGTGCCAGCAGCTTAATAGCGACTAGCGGGAGTACCGGGGAG. It translates to CASSLIATSGSTGE. The CDR3 as a whole reads CASSLIATSGSTGELFF.

For this clone: Read sequence stops 3 residues before the CDR3 end, and the germline J gene provides the missing end. The V call is TRBV18, the J call TRBJ1-4, with 8 bases lining up with TRBD1. There are 15 residues in the CDR3. Trimming removed 5 bases from V and 8 bases from J; junction bases left unmatched: 10. Per the germline V gene, CDR1 is KGHSH and CDR2 is LQKENI. CDR3 bases read: TGTGCCAGCTCAGCAAGGACAGGGAATAAGGAAAAA. Amino acids: CASSARTGNKEK. The whole CDR3 sequence is CASSARTGNKEKLFF.

This clone appeared a few times. The CDR3 end falls 3 residues outside the read, so it is completed with the germline J gene. J is TRBJ2-1 and V is TRBV6-1; D gene uncertain. This CDR3 has 13 amino acids. Trimming took off 3 bases at V and 5 bases at J, with 8 bases between the two ends. The germline V gene has CDR1 MNHNS and CDR2 SASEGT. The CDR3 bases that were read are TGTGCCAGCAGTGACGACTGGGACAATGAG. Amino acid sequence: CASSDDWDNE. The entire CDR3 sequence reads CASSDDWDNEQFF.

As to this clone: The read comes to an end 3 residues before the CDR3 does, leaving the germline J gene to fill in the end. V gene TRBV20-1 combines with J gene TRBJ2-1; D might be TRBD1 (6 bases). The ends were cut back, 1 base at V and 7 bases at J, with 14 bases in the middle. CDR1 is DFQATT, CDR2 SNEGSKA, per germline (reference sequence). CDR3 length equals 14 residues. CDR3 DNA (partial): TGCAGTGCTAGAGTCCTACAGGGTGGGAATGAG. Amino acid sequence: CSARVLQGGNE. The CDR3 reads in full as CSARVLQGGNEQFF.

This clone was seen more than once but under ten times. The observed sequence ends 3 residues before the CDR3 terminus, with the missing tail filled in from the germline J gene. This chain uses TRBV19 with TRBJ1-1, with 7 bases lining up with TRBD1. The CDR3 extends over 14 amino acids. Germline CDR1 is LNHDA and CDR2 is SQIVND (reference sequence). V dropped 7 bases and J dropped 7; count of bases not matched to a gene: 12. CDR3 sequence reads: CASKYDRATGEAFF. Incomplete CDR3 DNA: TGTGCCAGTAAATACGACAGGGCGACTGGTGAA.

This clone was seen many times. The read ends 3 residues shy of where the CDR3 ends; the end is completed using the germline J gene. The genes are TRBV20-1 and TRBJ2-3; 7 bases match TRBD2. J was trimmed by 3 bases and V by 2 bases; bases with no gene match: 14. CDR1 is DFQATT, CDR2 SNEGSKA, per germline (reference sequence). This CDR3 region has 17 residues. Partial CDR3 DNA: TGCAGTGCTAGACCGTACCTAGCGGAGGGGTTTACAGATACG. Protein product: CSARPYLAEGFTDT. The CDR3 as a whole reads CSARPYLAEGFTDTQYF.

This clone was counted ten times or more. Read sequence stops 3 residues before the CDR3 end, and the germline J gene provides the missing end. This chain uses TRBV2 with TRBJ2-1; 7 nucleotides line up with TRBD2. CDR3 length equals 15 residues. The V gene's germline CDR1 is SNHLY and CDR2 FYNNEI. V lost 8 bases to trimming and J lost 9 bases; unmatched junction nucleotides: 16. This CDR3 is CASEGDAGVFTEQFF. CDR3 DNA, as far as it was read: TGTGCCAGCGAGGGCGATGCGGGAGTATTCACTGAG.

In the case of this clone: The read finishes 3 residues shy of the CDR3 end, and the germline J gene is used to complete it. The chain combines TRBV5-6 with TRBJ1-4, with D perhaps matching TRBD1 (6 bases). Germline V gives CDR1 SGHDT, CDR2 YYEEEE. There are 13 residues in the CDR3. With 0 bases removed from V and 8 bases from J, the gap between germline ends came to 8 bases. Incomplete CDR3 DNA: TGTGCCAGCAGCTTGGGGACAGAGGAAAAA. Translated, it gives CASSLGTEEK. The complete CDR3 protein is CASSLGTEEKLFF.

This clone was counted only a few times. The read is 3 residues too short to cover the CDR3 end, so that end is filled in from the germline J gene. The chain has TRBV18 and TRBJ2-1, with TRBD2 identical over 7 bases. The CDR3 extends over 19 amino acids. Germline loops: CDR1 KGHSH, CDR2 LQKENI. J lost 0 bases, V lost 2 bases, and 13 bases had no gene match. Partial CDR3 DNA: TGTGCCAGCTCACCAGTCCTTCCTTCTGGGGGGGGCTCCTACAATGAG. Its translation is CASSPVLPSGGGSYNE. Given in full, the CDR3 is CASSPVLPSGGGSYNEQFF.

About this clone: The read stops 3 residues short of the end of the CDR3; the missing end is completed from the germline J gene. The chain uses TRBV11-2 and TRBJ1-1, with 7 bases aligning to TRBD1. The V gene's germline CDR1 is SGHAT and CDR2 FQNNGV. This CDR3 has 13 amino acids. The CDR3 here is CASSLGETGRAFF. CDR3 DNA, as far as it was read: TGTGCCAGCAGCCTCGGGGAGACAGGGAGG.

This clone was seen more than once but under ten times. The read ends 3 residues before the CDR3 terminus; that terminus is restored from the germline J gene. The V and J genes are TRBV19 and TRBJ2-6; D ambiguous. Germline CDR1 is LNHDA and CDR2 is SQIVND (reference sequence). This CDR3 has 16 residues. With 6 bases removed from V and 0 bases from J, the gap between germline ends came to 12 bases. The CDR3 is CASRQIETSGANVLTF. The CDR3 bases that were read are TGTGCCAGTAGACAGATTGAAACCTCTGGGGCCAACGTC.

This clone was seen many times. The sequenced fragment ends 3 residues before the CDR3 boundary, so the rest is inferred from the germline J gene. This chain joins TRBV29-1 and TRBJ1-1; a possible D gene is TRBD1 (5 bases). Trimming pared 7 bases from V and 4 bases from J, leaving 10 bases between. This CDR3 region has 11 residues. Germline V gives CDR1 SQVTM, CDR2 ANQGSEA. CDR3 bases read: TGCAGCGCCCTAGGGGCCACTGAA. It specifies CSALGATE. Given in full, the CDR3 is CSALGATEAFF.

This clone appeared many times. The read finishes 3 residues shy of the CDR3 end, and the germline J gene is used to complete it. The V call is TRBV7-8, the J call TRBJ1-2; 9 bases agree with TRBD1. Germline V gene sequence: CDR1 SGHVS, CDR2 FQNEAQ. V was clipped by 1 base and J by 7 bases; unmatched bases: 7. This CDR3 has 15 residues. This chain's CDR3 is CASSLGQGGRRGYTF. CDR3 bases read: TGTGCCAGCAGCTTAGGACAGGGGGGGAGACGTGGC.

As regards this clone: The CDR3 end is not reached by the read, which stops 3 residues before it; the germline J gene fills it in. This sequence joins TRBV18 and TRBJ2-5, with unresolved D. The CDR3 covers 13 residues. Germline lookup yields CDR1 KGHSH and CDR2 LQKENI. Deletions cut 2 bases from V and 2 bases from J, with 6 bases between. The CDR3 DNA, read in part, is TGTGCCAGCTCACCATATCGGCAAGAGACC. This sequence encodes CASSPYRQET. The complete CDR3 sequence is CASSPYRQETQYF.

A word on this clone: The read falls 3 residues short of the CDR3 end, and the missing part is taken from the germline J gene. V gene TRBV7-6 combines with J gene TRBJ1-5; D gene unclear. The CDR3 runs 13 residues. CDR1 and CDR2 from the germline V gene are SGHVS and FNYEAQ. V was cut by 3 bases and J by 6 bases, with 9 bases left in between. The CDR3: CASSLQEAQPQHF. The CDR3 DNA, read in part, is TGTGCCAGCAGCTTGCAGGAGGCTCAGCCC. The variable domain in full, with the rest retrieved from reference TRBV7-6 and TRBJ1-5, is GAGVSQSPRYKVTKRGQDVALRCDPISGHVSLYWYRQALGQGPEFLTYFNYEAQQDKSGLPNDRFSAERPEGSISTLTIQRTEQRDSAMYRCASSLQEAQPQHFGDGTRLSIL.

This clone was seen more than once but under ten times. CDR3 DNA (partial): TGTGCCAGTAGTTTCCGGGCTAGCGCCTATATCAATGAG. Encoded protein: CASSFRASAYINE. The whole CDR3 is CASSFRASAYINEQFF. The chain employs TRBV19 and TRBJ2-1; D perhaps matches TRBD2 (6 bases). Sequencing ends 3 residues short of the CDR3 end; the germline J gene provides the rest. This CDR3 is built from 16 residues. Trimming removed 5 bases from V and 6 bases from J, with 20 bases in between. The V gene's germline CDR1 is LNHDA and CDR2 SQIVND (reference sequence).

This clone was seen many times. The chain's CDR3 is CASSLADSEAFF. CDR3 DNA (partial): TGTGCCAGCAGCTTGGCCGACAGTGAA. The rearrangement links TRBV5-6 to TRBJ1-1; D may be TRBD1 (5 bases). From the germline J gene comes the end of the CDR3, since the read stops 3 residues before it. Trimming shortened V by 0 bases and J by 7 bases, and 7 bases separated the two germline ends. The CDR3 loop spans 12 amino acids. Germline assignment: CDR1 SGHDT and CDR2 YYEEEE.

This clone has ten or more counts. CDR3 bases read: TGTGCCAGCAGTTTAGGAGAGGGGCCCTACGAG. It yields the protein CASSLGEGPYE. The whole CDR3 region reads CASSLGEGPYEQYF. The genes are TRBV28 and TRBJ2-7; D may correspond to TRBD1 or TRBD2 (5 bases each). The read finishes 3 residues shy of the CDR3 end, and the germline J gene is used to complete it. The CDR3 runs 14 residues. The V end lost 2 bases, the J end lost 2 bases, and 10 bases lay between the germline ends. Germline assignment: CDR1 MDHEN and CDR2 SYDVKM.